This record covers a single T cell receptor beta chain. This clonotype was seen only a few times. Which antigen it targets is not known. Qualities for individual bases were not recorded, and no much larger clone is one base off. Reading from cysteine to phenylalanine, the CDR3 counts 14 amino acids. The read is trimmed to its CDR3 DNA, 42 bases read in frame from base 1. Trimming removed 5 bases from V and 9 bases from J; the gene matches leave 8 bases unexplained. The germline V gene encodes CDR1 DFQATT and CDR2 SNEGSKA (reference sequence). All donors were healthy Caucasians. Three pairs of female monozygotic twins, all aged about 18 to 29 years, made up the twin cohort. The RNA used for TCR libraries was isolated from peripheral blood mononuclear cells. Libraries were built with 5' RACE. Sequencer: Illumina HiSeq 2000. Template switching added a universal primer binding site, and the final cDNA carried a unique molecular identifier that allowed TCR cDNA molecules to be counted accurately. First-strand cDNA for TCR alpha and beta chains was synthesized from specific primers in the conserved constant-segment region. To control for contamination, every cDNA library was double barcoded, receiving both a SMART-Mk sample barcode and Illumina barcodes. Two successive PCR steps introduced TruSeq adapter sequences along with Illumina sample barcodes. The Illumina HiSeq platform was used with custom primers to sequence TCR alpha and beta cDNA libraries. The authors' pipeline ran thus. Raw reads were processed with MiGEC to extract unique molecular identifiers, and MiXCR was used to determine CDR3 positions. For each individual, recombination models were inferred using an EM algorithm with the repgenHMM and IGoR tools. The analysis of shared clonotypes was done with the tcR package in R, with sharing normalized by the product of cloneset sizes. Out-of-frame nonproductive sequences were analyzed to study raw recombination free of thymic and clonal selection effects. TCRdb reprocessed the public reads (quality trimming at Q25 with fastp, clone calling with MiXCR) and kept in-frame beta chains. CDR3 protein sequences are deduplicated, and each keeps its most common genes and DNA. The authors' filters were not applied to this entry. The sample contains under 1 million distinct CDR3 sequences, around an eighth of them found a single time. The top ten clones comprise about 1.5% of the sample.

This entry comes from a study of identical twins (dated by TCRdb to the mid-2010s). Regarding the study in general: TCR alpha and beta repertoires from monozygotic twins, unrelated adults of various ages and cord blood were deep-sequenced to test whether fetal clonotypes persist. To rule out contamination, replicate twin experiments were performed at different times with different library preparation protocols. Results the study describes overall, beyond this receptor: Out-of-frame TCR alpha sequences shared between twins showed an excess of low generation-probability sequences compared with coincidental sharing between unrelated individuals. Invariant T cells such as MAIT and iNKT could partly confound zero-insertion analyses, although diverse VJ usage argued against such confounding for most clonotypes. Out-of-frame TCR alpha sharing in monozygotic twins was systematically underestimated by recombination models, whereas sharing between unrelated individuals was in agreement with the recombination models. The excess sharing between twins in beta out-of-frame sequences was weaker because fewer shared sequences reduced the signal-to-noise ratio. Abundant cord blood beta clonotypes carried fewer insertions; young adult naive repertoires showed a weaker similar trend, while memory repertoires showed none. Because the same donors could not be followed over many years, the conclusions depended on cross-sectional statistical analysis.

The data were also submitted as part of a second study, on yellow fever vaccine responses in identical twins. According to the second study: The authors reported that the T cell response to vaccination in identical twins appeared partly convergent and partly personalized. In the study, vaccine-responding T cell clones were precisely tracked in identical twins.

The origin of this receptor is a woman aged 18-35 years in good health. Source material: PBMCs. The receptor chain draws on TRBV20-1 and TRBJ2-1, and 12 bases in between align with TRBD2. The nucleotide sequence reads TGCAGTGCTGCCCCTAGCGGGAGGGCCACTGAGCAGTTCTTC. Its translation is CSAAPSGRATEQFF.